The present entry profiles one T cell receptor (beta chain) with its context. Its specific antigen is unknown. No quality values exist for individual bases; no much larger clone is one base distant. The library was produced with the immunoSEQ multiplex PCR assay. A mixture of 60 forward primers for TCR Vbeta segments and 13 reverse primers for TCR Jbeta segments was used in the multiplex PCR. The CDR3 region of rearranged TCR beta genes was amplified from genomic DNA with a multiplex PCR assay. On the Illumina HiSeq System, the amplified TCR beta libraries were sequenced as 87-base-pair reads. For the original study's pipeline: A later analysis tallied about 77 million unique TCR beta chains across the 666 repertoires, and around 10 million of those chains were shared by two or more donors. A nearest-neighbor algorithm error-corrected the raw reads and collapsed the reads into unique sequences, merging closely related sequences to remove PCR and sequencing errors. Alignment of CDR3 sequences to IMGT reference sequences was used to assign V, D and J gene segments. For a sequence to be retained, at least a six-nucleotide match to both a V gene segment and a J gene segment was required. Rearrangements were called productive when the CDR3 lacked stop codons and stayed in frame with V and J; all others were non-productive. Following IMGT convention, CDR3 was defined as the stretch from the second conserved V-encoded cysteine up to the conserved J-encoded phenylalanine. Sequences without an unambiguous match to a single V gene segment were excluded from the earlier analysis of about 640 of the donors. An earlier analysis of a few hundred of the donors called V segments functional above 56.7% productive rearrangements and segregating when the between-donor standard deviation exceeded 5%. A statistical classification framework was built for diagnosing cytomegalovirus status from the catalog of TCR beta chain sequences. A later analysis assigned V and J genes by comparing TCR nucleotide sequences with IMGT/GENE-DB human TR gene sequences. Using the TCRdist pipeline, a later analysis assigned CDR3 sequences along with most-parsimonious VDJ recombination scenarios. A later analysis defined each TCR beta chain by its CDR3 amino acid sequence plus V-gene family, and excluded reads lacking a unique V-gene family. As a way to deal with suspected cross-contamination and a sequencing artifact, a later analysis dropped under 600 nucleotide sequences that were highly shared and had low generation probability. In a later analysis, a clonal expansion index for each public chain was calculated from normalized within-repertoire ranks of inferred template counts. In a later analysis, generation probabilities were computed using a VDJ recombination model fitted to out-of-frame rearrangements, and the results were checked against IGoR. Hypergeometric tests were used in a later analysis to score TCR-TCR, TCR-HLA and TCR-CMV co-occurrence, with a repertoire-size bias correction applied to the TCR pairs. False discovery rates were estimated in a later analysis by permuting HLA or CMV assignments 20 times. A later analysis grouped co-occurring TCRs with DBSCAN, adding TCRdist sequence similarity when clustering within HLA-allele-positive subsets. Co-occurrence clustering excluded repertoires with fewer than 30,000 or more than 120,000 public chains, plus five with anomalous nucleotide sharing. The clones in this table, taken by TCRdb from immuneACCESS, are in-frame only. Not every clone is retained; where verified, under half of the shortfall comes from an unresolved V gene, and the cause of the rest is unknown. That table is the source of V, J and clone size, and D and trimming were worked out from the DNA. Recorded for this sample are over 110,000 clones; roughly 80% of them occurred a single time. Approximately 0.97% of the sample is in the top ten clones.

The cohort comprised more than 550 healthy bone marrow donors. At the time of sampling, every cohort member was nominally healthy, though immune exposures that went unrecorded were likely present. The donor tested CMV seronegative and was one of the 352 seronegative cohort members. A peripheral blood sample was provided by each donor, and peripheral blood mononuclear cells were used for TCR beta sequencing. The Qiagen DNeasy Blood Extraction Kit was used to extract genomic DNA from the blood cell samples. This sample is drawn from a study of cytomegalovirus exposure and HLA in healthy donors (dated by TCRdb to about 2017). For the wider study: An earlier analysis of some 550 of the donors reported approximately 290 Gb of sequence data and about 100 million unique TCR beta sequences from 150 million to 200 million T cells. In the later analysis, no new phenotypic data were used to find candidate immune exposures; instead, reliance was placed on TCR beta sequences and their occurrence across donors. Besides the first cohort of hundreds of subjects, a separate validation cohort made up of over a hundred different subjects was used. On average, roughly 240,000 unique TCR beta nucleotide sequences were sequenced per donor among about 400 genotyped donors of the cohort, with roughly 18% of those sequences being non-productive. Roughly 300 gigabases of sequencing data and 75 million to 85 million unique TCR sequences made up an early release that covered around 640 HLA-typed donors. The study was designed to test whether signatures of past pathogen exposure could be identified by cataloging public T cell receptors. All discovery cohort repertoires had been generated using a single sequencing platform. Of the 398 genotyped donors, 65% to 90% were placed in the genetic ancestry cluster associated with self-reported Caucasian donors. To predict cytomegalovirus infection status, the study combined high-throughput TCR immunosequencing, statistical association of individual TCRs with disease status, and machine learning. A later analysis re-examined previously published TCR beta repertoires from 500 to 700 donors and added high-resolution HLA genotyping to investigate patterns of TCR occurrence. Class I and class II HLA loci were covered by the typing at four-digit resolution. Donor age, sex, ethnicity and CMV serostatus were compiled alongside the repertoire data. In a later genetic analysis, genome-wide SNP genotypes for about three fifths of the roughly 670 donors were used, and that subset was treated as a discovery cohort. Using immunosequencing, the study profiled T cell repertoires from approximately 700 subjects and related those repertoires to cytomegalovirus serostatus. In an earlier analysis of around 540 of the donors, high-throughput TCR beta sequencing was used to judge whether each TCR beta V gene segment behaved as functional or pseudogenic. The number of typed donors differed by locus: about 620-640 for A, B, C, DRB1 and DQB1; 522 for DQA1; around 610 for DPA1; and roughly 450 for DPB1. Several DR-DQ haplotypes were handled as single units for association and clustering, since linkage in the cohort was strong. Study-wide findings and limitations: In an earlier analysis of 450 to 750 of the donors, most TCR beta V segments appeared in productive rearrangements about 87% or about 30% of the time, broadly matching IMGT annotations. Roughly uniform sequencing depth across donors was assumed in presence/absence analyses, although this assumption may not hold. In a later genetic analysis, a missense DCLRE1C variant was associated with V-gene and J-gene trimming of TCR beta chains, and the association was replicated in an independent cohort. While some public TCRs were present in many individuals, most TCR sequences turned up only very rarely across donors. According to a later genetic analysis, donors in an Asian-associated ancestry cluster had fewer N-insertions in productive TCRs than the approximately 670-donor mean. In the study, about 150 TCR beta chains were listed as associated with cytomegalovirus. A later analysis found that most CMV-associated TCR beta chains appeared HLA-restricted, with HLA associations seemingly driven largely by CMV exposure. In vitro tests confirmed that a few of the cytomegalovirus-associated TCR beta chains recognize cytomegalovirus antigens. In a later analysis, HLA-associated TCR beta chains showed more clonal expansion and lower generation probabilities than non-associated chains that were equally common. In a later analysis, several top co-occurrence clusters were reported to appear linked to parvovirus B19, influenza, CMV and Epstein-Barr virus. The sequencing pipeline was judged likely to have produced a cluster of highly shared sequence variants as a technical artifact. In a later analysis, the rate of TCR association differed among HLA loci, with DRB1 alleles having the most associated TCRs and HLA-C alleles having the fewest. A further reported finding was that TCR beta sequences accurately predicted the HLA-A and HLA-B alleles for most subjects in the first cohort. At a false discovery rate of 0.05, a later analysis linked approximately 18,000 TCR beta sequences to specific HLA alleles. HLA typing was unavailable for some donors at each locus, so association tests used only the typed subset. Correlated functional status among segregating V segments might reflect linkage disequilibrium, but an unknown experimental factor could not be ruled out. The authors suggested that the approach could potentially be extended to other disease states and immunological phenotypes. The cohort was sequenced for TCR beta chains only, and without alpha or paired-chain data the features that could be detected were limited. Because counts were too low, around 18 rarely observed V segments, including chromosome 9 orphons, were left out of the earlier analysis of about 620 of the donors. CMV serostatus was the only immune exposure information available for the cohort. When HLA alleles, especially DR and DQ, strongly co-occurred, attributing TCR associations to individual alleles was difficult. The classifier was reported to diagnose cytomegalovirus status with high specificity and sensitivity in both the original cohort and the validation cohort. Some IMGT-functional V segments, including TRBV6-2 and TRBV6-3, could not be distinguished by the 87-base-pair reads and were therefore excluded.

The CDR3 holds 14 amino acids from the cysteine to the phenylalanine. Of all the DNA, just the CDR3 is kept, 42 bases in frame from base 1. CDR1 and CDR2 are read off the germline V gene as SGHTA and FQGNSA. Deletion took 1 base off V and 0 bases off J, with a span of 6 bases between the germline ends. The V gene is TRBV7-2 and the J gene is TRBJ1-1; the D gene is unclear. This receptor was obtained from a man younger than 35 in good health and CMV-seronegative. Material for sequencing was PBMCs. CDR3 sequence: CASSLGEVNTEAFF. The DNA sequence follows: TGTGCCAGCAGCTTAGGGGAGGTGAACACTGAAGCTTTCTTT.